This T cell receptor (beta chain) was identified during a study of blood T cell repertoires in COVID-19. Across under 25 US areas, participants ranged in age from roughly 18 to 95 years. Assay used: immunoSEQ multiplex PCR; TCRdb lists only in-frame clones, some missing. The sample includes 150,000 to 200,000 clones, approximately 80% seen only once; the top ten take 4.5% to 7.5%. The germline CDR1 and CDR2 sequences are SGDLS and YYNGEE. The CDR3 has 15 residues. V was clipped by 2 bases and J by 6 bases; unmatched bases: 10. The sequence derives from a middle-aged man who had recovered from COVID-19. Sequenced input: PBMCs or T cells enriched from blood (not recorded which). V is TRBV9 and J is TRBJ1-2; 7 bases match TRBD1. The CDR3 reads CASSVGITGEDGYTF. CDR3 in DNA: TGTGCCAGCAGCGTTGGGATAACAGGGGAGGATGGCTACACCTTC.